The following is a T cell receptor beta chain sequence with its context. These data originate in a study of T cell changes during pregnancy in multiple sclerosis. Method: immunoSEQ multiplex PCR; TCRdb's copy keeps in-frame clones and lacks some. The profile shows some 45,000 clones, about nine tenths of them singletons. This clonotype was obtained from a female donor in good health, enrolled as a control in a pregnancy study. Sequenced here: CD4+ T cells from peripheral blood mononuclear cells, sampled after pregnancy.

In DNA form, the CDR3 reads TGTGCCAGCCGGACAGGGTGGGTCGATGGCTACACCTTC. Protein sequence: CASRTGWVDGYTF. The chain combines TRBV6-5 with TRBJ1-2; 8 bases agree with TRBD1. V gave up 8 bases and J gave up 6 bases; unmatched junction bases: 8. The CDR3 contains 13 residues. CDR1 and CDR2 from the germline V gene are MNHEY and SVGAGI.